These 4 T cell receptor beta chains were all obtained from the same sample, sequenced in a study of siplizumab effects on memory and regulatory T cells. The method was immunoSEQ multiplex PCR; TCRdb's version includes in-frame clones alone and lacks a portion of them. Of about 91,000 clones listed, roughly 96% were seen once; the top ten hold around 0.029%. Material for sequencing was naive CD4+ T cells sorted from blood. The receptor set was obtained from a human donor in good health.

This clone was recorded only once. The chain joins TRBV18 to TRBJ2-5; no clear D. CDR1 and CDR2 from the germline V gene are KGHSH and LQKENI. V shed 3 bases and J shed 1 base, with 6 bases lying between them. The CDR3 totals 13 residues. The CDR3 region is CASSPIFQETQYF. In DNA, the CDR3 is TGTGCCAGCTCACCCATATTCCAAGAGACCCAGTACTTC.

The CDR3 protein is CASSYSAGVDYNEQFF. The CDR3 nucleotides read TGTGCCAGCAGTTACTCGGCCGGGGTTGACTACAATGAGCAGTTCTTC. The chain employs TRBV6-5 and TRBJ2-1, with D possibly TRBD2 on 5 matching bases. This CDR3 comprises 16 residues. Germline assignment: CDR1 MNHEY and CDR2 SVGAGI. The V and J ends lost 0 bases and 3 bases respectively, with 12 bases between them.

This chain uses TRBV6-1 with TRBJ1-1; D not resolved. Germline V gene data show CDR1 as MNHNS and CDR2 as SASEGT. The length of the CDR3 is 15 residues. Trimming removed 10 bases at V and 5 bases at J, with 23 bases between. The CDR3 reads CATRERVLDWTEAFF. The CDR3 bases are TGTGCCACTCGGGAGAGGGTTTTGGATTGGACTGAAGCTTTCTTT.

The chain joins TRBV25-1 to TRBJ1-3, with TRBD1 as a possible D gene (5 bases). V shed 1 base and J shed 3 bases, with 13 bases lying between them. The CDR3 is 16 amino acids. In germline, CDR1 is MGHDK, CDR2 SYGVNS. The CDR3 bases are TGTGCCAGCAGTGAATTACCGTGGGGCCGTGGAAACACCATATATTTT. This translates into CASSELPWGRGNTIYF.